The clone carrying this T cell receptor (beta chain) has more than one count but fewer than ten. Data came from immunoSEQ multiplex PCR; TCRdb stores just in-frame clones and leaves some out. Counted here are under 250,000 clones, around 80% occurring once; the ten biggest clones make up around 6%. These data are taken from a study of blood T cell repertoires in COVID-19. Study-wide background: Samples came from the United States, Italy and Spain, spanning acute and convalescent COVID-19. T cells, B-cell-depleted T cells, or PBMCs provided the cDNA or gDNA that served as material.

The CDR3 extends over 15 amino acids. Germline loops: CDR1 KGHSH, CDR2 LQKENI. The V and J ends lost 6 bases and 0 bases respectively, with 11 bases between them. The TCR was taken from a human donor in a cohort sampled during active COVID-19. Sequencing was performed on peripheral blood. This chain links TRBV18 with TRBJ2-2; a possible D gene is TRBD1 (6 bases). The CDR3 sequence: CASSRTETNTGELFF. For the CDR3, the DNA is TGTGCCAGCTCGCGGACAGAAACGAACACCGGGGAGCTGTTTTTT.